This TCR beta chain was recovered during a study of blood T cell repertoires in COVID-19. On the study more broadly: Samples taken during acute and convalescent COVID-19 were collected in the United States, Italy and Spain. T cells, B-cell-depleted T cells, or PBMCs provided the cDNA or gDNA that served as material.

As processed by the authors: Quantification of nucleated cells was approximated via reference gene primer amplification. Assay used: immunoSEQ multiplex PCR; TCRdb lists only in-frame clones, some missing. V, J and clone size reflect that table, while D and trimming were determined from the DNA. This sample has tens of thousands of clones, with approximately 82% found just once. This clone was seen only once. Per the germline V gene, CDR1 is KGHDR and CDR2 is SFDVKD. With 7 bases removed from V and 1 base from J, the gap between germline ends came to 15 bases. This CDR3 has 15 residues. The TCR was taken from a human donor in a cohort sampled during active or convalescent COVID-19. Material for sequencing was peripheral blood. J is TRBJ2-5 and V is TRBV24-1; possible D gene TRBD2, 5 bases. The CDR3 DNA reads TGTGCCACCAGCCGGGGAAACAGCGGCCAAGAGACCCAGTACTTC. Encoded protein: CATSRGNSGQETQYF.